This passage covers 3 T cell receptor beta chains from one sample sequenced in a study of cytomegalovirus exposure and HLA in healthy donors. Primers for the PCR totalled 60 Vbeta and 13 Jbeta. This table comes from immunoSEQ multiplex PCR, and its TCRdb copy is limited to in-frame clones, with some not included. The sample lists about 160,000 clones; 65% to 80% were seen once. The source material was PBMCs. These receptor sequences come from a man aged 40-55 years in good health and CMV-seronegative.

The chain carries TRBV29-1 and TRBJ1-2; TRBD1 matches at 8 bases. Losses at the gene ends were 2 bases for V and 7 bases for J; bases not matched to a gene: 3. This CDR3 comprises 12 residues. Germline-derived CDR1 and CDR2 are SQVTM and ANQGSEA. CDR3 loop: CSVEQGARGYTF. The CDR3 DNA reads as TGCAGCGTTGAACAGGGGGCGCGTGGCTACACCTTC.

This chain joins TRBV7-6 and TRBJ1-6; 9 bases line up with TRBD1. The ends lost 4 bases at V and 7 bases at J; junction bases unmatched: 5. There are 15 residues in the CDR3. Germline V gene sequence: CDR1 SGHVS, CDR2 FNYEAQ. The CDR3 DNA is TGTGCCAGCAGCTCAGCACAGGGGGCAAATTCACCCCTCCACTTT. This codes for CASSSAQGANSPLHF.

J is TRBJ1-5 and V is TRBV30; no definite D call. Trimming pared 4 bases from V and 1 base from J, leaving 14 bases between. CDR3 size: 15 residues. The germline V gene encodes CDR1 GTSNPN and CDR2 SVGIG (reference sequence). CDR3 sequence (DNA): TGTGCCTGGACGCCGGGGATATTGAGCAATCAGCCCCAGCATTTT. As protein: CAWTPGILSNQPQHF.